Presented here are 12 T cell receptor beta chains from one specimen sequenced in a study of T cell changes during pregnancy in multiple sclerosis. Sequencing was performed with immunoSEQ multiplex PCR; in TCRdb, only in-frame clones are kept and a portion is missing. Here the sample spans about 44,000 clones, about 93% being singletons. The sample in question was CD4+ T cells from peripheral blood mononuclear cells, obtained before pregnancy. The source of these receptors is a female donor with multiple sclerosis, enrolled in a pregnancy study.

The chain recombines TRBV19 with TRBJ1-1; 8 nucleotides match TRBD1. V lost 5 bases and J lost 4; bases outside the gene matches: 12. The CDR3 runs to 16 residues. The germline V gene encodes CDR1 LNHDA and CDR2 SQIVND (reference sequence). CDR3 in DNA: TGTGCCAGTAGTGCCAGACAGGGGCGCGGGACCACTGAAGCTTTCTTT. Residues: CASSARQGRGTTEAFF.

The rearrangement links TRBV19 to TRBJ2-3; 11 bases are shared with TRBD2. Germline V lookup: CDR1 LNHDA, CDR2 SQIVND (reference sequence). CDR3 length: 18 residues. V shed 5 bases and J 2 bases; nucleotides not matched to a gene: 12. The CDR3 region is CASSSPVLAGGITDTQYF. The DNA of the CDR3 is TGTGCCAGTAGTTCCCCTGTTCTAGCGGGAGGAATCACAGATACGCAGTATTTT.

The chain joins TRBV2 to TRBJ2-5, with D perhaps TRBD1 (5 bases). The CDR3 runs to 15 residues. Per the germline V gene, CDR1 is SNHLY and CDR2 is FYNNEI. Deletions cut 4 bases from V and 4 bases from J, with 16 bases between. This chain's CDR3 is CASSAMTAISETQYF. CDR3 DNA: TGTGCCAGCAGTGCCATGACAGCCATCTCAGAGACCCAGTACTTC.

V and J are TRBV6-5 and TRBJ2-7; D possibly corresponds to TRBD2 (7 bases). The ends were cut back, 5 bases at V and 0 bases at J, with 14 bases in the middle. This CDR3 is 15 amino acids long. Germline V gene data show CDR1 as MNHEY and CDR2 as SVGAGI. The CDR3 reads CASSGSGGASYEQYF. CDR3 in DNA: TGTGCCAGCAGTGGAAGTGGGGGGGCCTCCTACGAGCAGTACTTC.

V gene TRBV6-5 combines with J gene TRBJ2-7; TRBD1 matches at 9 bases. Germline V lookup: CDR1 MNHEY, CDR2 SVGAGI. This CDR3 contains 13 residues. Germline trimming cut 6 bases from V and 6 bases from J; bases unmatched to any gene: 6. The CDR3 bases are TGTGCCAGCAGCGACAGGGGGAAGGGCGAGCAGTACTTC. Protein: CASSDRGKGEQYF.

The rearrangement uses TRBV7-3 and TRBJ2-1; D gene unclear. Germline CDR1 and CDR2: SGHTA and FQGTGA. Trimming cost V 4 bases and J 0 bases, with 10 bases left between them. This CDR3 contains 15 residues. The CDR3 loop reads CASSYRQSSYNEQFF. CDR3 coding DNA: TGTGCCAGCAGCTACCGACAAAGCTCCTACAATGAGCAGTTCTTC.

In this sample, this clone turned up once. The chain recombines TRBV7-2 with TRBJ2-6; 9 bases fit TRBD1. This CDR3 contains 18 residues. V lost 1 base, J lost 11 bases, and 15 bases stayed unmatched. CDR1 SGHTA and CDR2 FQGNSA come from the germline V gene. CDR3 protein: CASSLVWAADRGMDVLTF. CDR3 sequence (DNA): TGTGCCAGCAGCTTAGTTTGGGCAGCGGACAGGGGAATGGACGTCCTGACTTTC. The whole variable domain, filled in from reference TRBV7-2 and TRBJ2-6, reads GAGVSQSPSNKVTEKGKDVELRCDPISGHTALYWYRQSLGQGLEFLIYFQGNSAPDKSGLPSDRFSAERTGGSVSTLTIQRTQQEDSAVYLCASSLVWAADRGMDVLTFGAGSRLTVL.

The V gene is TRBV6-1, the J gene TRBJ1-1; no clear D gene. Trimming removed 7 bases from V and 1 base from J, with 7 bases in between. The CDR3 is made up of 12 amino acids. Germline V lookup: CDR1 MNHNS, CDR2 SASEGT. The chain's CDR3 is CASTRRNTEAFF. The CDR3 nucleotides are TGTGCCAGCACGCGGAGGAACACTGAAGCTTTCTTT.

The chain combines TRBV28 with TRBJ2-7, with D maybe TRBD2 (5 bases). Germline loops: CDR1 MDHEN, CDR2 SYDVKM. This CDR3 region has 17 residues. Trimming took 3 bases from V and 1 from J, leaving 19 bases between them. The CDR3 nucleotides are TGTGCCAGCAGTTTCGAAGGTCTGGACTTCACTTCCTACGAGCAGTACTTC. Its translation is CASSFEGLDFTSYEQYF. Variable domain in full (rest from reference TRBV28 and TRBJ2-7): DVKVTQSSRYLVKRTGEKVFLECVQDMDHENMFWYRQDPGLGLRLIYFSYDVKMKEKGDIPEGYSVSREKKERFSLILESASTNQTSMYLCASSFEGLDFTSYEQYFGPGTRLTVT.

V usage is TRBV7-9 and J usage is TRBJ1-1; D remains ambiguous. V was cut by 5 bases and J by 6 bases, with 10 bases left in between. The CDR3 is 12 residues long. From germline, CDR1 is SEHNR and CDR2 FQNEAQ (reference sequence). The CDR3 coding sequence is TGTGCCAGCAGCCTAAGTATTGCTGAAGCTTTCTTT. This encodes CASSLSIAEAFF.

The rearrangement joins TRBV4-2 to TRBJ1-1, with TRBD1 identical over 9 bases. V lost 5 bases, J lost 0 bases, and 19 bases stayed unmatched. CDR3 length: 20 amino acids. Germline-derived CDR1 and CDR2 are LGHNA and YNFKEQ. The CDR3: CASSEMGQGYSAGMNTEAFF. CDR3 DNA sequence: TGTGCCAGCAGCGAGATGGGACAGGGTTACTCGGCGGGGATGAACACTGAAGCTTTCTTT.

The chain links TRBV19 to TRBJ2-2; 7 bases align to TRBD2. J was trimmed by 4 bases and V by 1 base; bases with no gene match: 18. CDR3 length: 20 residues. Per the germline V gene, CDR1 is LNHDA and CDR2 is SQIVND (reference sequence). The CDR3 here is CASSIGLEEGGPAGTGELFF. The CDR3, as DNA: TGTGCCAGTAGTATAGGTCTAGAGGAGGGAGGGCCGGCGGGCACCGGGGAGCTGTTTTTT.